This paragraph reports one TCR beta chain. These data belong to a study of blood T cell repertoires in COVID-19. Study details: COVID-19 samples collected from the United States, Italy and Spain covered acute and convalescent phases. T cells, B-cell-depleted T cells, or PBMCs supplied cDNA or gDNA.

While infection was still active, Seattle patients were enrolled and then followed longitudinally. In the original workflow: From reference gene primer amplification, estimates of nucleated cell counts were derived. TCRdb keeps only in-frame clones here, not all; method: immunoSEQ multiplex PCR. The DNA was the basis for D and trimming; V, J and clone size are from that table. The sample yields 350,000 to 450,000 clones, around 87% seen once. CDR3 length: 13 residues. Trimming stripped 2 bases from V and 4 bases from J, with 3 bases between. In germline, CDR1 is MNHEY, CDR2 SVGAGI. The clonotype was recovered from a woman between 55 and 75 years old with COVID-19, enrolled during active disease. This chain links TRBV6-5 with TRBJ1-6; the D is unclear. Sample: peripheral blood. CDR3 sequence (DNA): TGTGCCAGCAGTTACCAGTATAATTCACCCCTCCACTTT. It encodes CASSYQYNSPLHF.